This record looks at one T cell receptor (beta chain) sequence and its context. Researchers amplified the TCR beta CDR3 regions from RNA transcripts. TCR CDR3 underwent first-round RT-PCR with the HTBI primer set. TCRdb passed the multiplex PCR reads through MiXCR, listing each CDR3 protein once. The sample has over 700,000 distinct CDR3 sequences; around a third are singletons. These data come from a study of T cells in Graves' hyperthyroidism and ophthalmopathy. This TCR was recovered from a woman between 40 and 50 years old with Graves' hyperthyroidism. Sample: blood.

This chain's CDR3 is CSARDLQGYGYTF. The CDR3 DNA reads as TGCAGTGCTAGGGATCTACAGGGCTATGGCTACACCTTC. The rearrangement uses TRBV20-1 and TRBJ1-2, with D possibly being TRBD1 (6 bases). Trimming took 3 bases from V and 4 from J, leaving 12 bases between them. CDR1 and CDR2 from the germline V gene are DFQATT and SNEGSKA (reference sequence). This CDR3 has 13 residues.